This T cell receptor (beta chain) was obtained from a study of blood T cell repertoires in COVID-19. Across the whole study: Italy, Spain and the United States were the sources of the convalescent and acute COVID-19 samples.

Germline V gene sequence: CDR1 SGHTA, CDR2 FQGNSA. CDR3 length: 13 residues. Losses at the gene ends were 8 bases for V and 7 bases for J; bases not matched to a gene: 7. As processed by the authors: Estimation of nucleated cell counts relied on the amplification of reference gene primers. The data were produced by immunoSEQ multiplex PCR, yet TCRdb's version contains in-frame clones alone and is incomplete. From that table come the V and J calls and clone size; the DNA was used to work out D and trimming. The sample lists around 130,000 clones, about 81% seen once, with 17% in the top ten. The clonotype originates from a woman aged 80 or over with acute or convalescent COVID-19. The chain recombines TRBV7-2 with TRBJ2-7; 11 nucleotides align to TRBD1. Material for sequencing was peripheral blood. Here the CDR3 reads CASGGTGGREQYF. The CDR3 coding sequence is TGTGCCAGCGGAGGGACAGGGGGTAGAGAGCAGTACTTC.